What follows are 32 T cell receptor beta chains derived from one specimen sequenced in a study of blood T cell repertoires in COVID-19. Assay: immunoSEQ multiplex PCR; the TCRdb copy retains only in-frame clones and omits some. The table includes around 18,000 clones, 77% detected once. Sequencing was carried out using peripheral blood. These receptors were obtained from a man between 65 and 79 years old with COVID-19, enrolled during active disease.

CDR3 nucleotides: TGTGCCAGCATTTCCCGGGAGCCTTATGGCTACACCTTC. It yields the protein CASISREPYGYTF. The rearrangement joins TRBV6-5 to TRBJ1-2, with no clear D. Deletions cut 7 bases from V and 5 bases from J, with 14 bases between. The CDR3 extends over 13 amino acids. The germline V gene has CDR1 MNHEY and CDR2 SVGAGI.

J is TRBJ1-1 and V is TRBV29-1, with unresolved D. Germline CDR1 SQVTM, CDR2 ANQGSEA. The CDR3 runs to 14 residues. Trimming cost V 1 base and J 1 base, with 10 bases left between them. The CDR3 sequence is CSVEGAWANTEAFF. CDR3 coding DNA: TGCAGCGTTGAAGGGGCATGGGCGAACACTGAAGCTTTCTTT.

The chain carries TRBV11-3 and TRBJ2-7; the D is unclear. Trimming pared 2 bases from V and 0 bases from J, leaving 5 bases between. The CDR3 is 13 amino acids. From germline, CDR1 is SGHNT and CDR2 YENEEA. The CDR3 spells CASSLTASYEQYF. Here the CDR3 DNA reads TGTGCCAGCAGCTTAACAGCCTCCTACGAGCAGTACTTC.

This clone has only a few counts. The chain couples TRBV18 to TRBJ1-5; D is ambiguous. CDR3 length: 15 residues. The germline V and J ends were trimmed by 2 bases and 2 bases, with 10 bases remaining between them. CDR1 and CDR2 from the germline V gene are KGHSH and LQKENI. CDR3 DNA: TGTGCCAGCTCACCAACAAAGAGCGGCAATCAGCCCCAGCATTTT. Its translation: CASSPTKSGNQPQHF. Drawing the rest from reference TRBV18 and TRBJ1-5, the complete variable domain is NAGVMQNPRHLVRRRGQEARLRCSPMKGHSHVYWYRQLPEEGLKFMVYLQKENIIDESGMPKERFSAEFPKEGPSILRIQQVVRGDSAAYFCASSPTKSGNQPQHFGDGTRLSIL.

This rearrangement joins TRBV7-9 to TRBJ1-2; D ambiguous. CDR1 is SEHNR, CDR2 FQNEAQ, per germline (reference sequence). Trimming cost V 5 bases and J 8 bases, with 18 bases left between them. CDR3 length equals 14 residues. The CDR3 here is CASSLGFLAFGYTF. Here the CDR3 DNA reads TGTGCCAGCAGCCTAGGCTTCCTGGCATTCGGCTACACCTTC.

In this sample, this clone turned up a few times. This CDR3 reads CASSRRRGNQPQHF. CDR3 nucleotides: TGTGCCAGCAGCCGCCGCAGGGGGAATCAGCCCCAGCATTTT. The chain has TRBV3-1 (or the pseudogene TRBV3-2) and TRBJ1-5; 7 nucleotides line up with TRBD1. The length of the CDR3 is 14 residues. The germline V gene has CDR1 LGHDT and CDR2 YNNKEL (reference sequence). V trimming: 4 bases; J trimming: 4 bases; junction bases outside the gene matches: 4.

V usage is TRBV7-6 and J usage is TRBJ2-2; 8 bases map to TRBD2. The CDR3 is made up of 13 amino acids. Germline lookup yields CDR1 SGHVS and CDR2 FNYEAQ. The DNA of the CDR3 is TGTGCGGCCGGGCGGGGGGACACCGGGGAGCTGTTTTTT. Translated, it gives CAAGRGDTGELFF.

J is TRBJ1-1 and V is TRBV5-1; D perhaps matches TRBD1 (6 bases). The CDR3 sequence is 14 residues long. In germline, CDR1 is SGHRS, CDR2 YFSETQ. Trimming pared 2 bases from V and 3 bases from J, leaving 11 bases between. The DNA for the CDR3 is TGCGCCAGCAGCTTAGGGTCAGGGGACACTGAAGCTTTCTTT. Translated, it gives CASSLGSGDTEAFF.

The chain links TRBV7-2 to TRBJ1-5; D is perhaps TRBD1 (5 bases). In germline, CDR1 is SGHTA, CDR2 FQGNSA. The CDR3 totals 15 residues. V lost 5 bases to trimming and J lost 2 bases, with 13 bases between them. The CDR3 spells CASSPGPGGNQPQHF. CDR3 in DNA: TGTGCCAGCAGCCCGGGGCCGGGGGGCAATCAGCCCCAGCATTTT.

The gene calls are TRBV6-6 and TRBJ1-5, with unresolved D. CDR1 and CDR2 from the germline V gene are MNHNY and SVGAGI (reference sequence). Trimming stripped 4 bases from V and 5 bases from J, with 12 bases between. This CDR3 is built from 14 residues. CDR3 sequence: CASSSMTHYQPQHF. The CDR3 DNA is TGTGCCAGCAGTTCTATGACACATTATCAGCCCCAGCATTTT.

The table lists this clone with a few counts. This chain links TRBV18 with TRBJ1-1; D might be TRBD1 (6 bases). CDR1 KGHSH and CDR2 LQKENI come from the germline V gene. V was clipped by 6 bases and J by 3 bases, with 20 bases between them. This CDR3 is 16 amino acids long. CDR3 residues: CASSLAGGRLHTEAFF. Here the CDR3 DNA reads TGTGCCAGCTCTTTGGCGGGGGGGCGCTTACACACTGAAGCTTTCTTT.

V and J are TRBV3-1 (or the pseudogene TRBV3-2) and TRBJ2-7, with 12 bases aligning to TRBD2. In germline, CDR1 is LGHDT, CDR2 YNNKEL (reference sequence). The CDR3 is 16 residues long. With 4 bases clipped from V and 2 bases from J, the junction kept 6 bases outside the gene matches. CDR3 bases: TGTGCCAGCAGCCCTTCCCCTAGCGGGGGGGCCTACGAGCAGTACTTC. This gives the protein CASSPSPSGGAYEQYF.

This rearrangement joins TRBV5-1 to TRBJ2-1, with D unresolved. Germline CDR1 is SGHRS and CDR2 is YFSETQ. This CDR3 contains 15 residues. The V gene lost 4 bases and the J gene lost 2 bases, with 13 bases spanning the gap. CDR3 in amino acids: CASSPESAAYNEQFF. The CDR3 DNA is TGCGCCAGCAGCCCGGAGAGTGCCGCCTACAATGAGCAGTTCTTC.

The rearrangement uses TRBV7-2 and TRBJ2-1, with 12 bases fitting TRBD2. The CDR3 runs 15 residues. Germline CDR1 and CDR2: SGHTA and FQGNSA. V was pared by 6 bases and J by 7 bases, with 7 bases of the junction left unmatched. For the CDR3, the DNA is TGTGCCAGCAGTCAAACTAGCGGGAGGTGGAATGAGCAGTTCTTC. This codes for CASSQTSGRWNEQFF.

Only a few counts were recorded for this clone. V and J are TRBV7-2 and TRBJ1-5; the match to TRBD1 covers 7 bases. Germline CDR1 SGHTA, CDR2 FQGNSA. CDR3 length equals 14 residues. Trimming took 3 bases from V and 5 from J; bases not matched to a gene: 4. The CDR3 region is CASSFTGEHQPQHF. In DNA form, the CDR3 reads TGTGCCAGCAGCTTCACAGGGGAACATCAGCCCCAGCATTTT.

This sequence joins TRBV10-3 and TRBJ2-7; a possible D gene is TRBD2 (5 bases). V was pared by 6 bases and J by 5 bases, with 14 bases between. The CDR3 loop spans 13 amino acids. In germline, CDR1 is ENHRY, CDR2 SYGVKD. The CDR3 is CAIRDSQKDEQYF. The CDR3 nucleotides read TGTGCCATCAGGGACTCACAAAAGGACGAGCAGTACTTC.

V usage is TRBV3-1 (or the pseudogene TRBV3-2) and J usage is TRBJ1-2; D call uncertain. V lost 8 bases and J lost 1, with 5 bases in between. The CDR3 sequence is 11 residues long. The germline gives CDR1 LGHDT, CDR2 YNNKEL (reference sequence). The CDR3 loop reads CASADNYGYTF. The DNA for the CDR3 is TGTGCCAGCGCGGATAACTATGGCTACACCTTC.

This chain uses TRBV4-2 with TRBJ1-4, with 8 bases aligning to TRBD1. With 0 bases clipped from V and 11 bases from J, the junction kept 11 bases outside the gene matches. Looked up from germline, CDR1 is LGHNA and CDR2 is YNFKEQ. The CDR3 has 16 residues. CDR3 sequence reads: CASSQEGGQGPFKLFF. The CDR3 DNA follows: TGTGCCAGCAGCCAAGAAGGAGGACAGGGCCCCTTTAAACTGTTTTTT.

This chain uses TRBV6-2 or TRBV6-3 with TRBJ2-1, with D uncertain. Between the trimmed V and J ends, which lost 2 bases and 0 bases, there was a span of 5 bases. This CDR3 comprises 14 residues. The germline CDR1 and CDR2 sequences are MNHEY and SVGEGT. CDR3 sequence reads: CASSYRSSYNEQFF. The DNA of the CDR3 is TGTGCCAGCAGTTACAGGAGCTCCTACAATGAGCAGTTCTTC.

Here the CDR3 DNA reads TGCGCCAGCAGTCCCAGGGGCCCCAATCAGCCCCAGCATTTT. This codes for CASSPRGPNQPQHF. The genes are TRBV10-2 and TRBJ1-5; maybe TRBD1 (6 bases). The CDR3 covers 14 residues. In germline, CDR1 is WSHSY, CDR2 SAAADI. V was trimmed by 5 bases and J by 3 bases, leaving 11 bases between them.

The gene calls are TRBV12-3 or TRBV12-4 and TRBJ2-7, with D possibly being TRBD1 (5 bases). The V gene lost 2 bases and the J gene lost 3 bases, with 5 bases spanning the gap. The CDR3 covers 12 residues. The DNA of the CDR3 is TGTGCCAGCAGTTTACAGGGCTACGAGCAGTACTTC. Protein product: CASSLQGYEQYF.

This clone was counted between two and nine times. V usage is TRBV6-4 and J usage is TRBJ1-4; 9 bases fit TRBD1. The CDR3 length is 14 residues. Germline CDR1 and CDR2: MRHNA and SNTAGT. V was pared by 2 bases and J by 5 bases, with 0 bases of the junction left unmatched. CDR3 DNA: TGTGCCAGCAGTGACGGGACAGGGAATGAAAAACTGTTTTTT. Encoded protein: CASSDGTGNEKLFF.

CDR3 loop: CASTGASGSYEQYF. CDR3 DNA sequence: TGTGCCAGCACGGGGGCTAGCGGTTCCTACGAGCAGTACTTC. The rearrangement uses TRBV7-2 and TRBJ2-7; TRBD2 is a possible D gene (7 bases). V lost 7 bases to trimming and J lost 1 base, with 14 bases between them. This CDR3 has 14 amino acids. Per germline, CDR1 SGHTA and CDR2 FQGNSA.

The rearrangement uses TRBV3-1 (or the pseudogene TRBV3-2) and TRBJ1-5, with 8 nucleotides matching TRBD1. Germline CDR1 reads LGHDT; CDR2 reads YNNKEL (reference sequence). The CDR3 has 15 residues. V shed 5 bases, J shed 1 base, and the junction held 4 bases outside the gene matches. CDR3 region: CASSSGGFSNQPQHF. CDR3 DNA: TGTGCCAGCAGCTCAGGGGGCTTCAGCAATCAGCCCCAGCATTTT.

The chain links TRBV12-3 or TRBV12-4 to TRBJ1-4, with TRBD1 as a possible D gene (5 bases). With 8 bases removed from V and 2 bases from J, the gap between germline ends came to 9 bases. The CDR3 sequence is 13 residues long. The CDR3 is CASSQGTNEKLFF. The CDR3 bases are TGTGCCAGCTCCCAGGGCACTAATGAAAAACTGTTTTTT.

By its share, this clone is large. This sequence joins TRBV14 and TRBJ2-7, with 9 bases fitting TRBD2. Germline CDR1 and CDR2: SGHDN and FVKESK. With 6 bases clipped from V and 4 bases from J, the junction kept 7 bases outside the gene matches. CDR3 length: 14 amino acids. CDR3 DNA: TGTGCCAGCAGAATTAGCGGGAGAGTGTACGAGCAGTACTTC. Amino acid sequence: CASRISGRVYEQYF.

CDR3 protein: CASSAPGQLQETQYF. The CDR3 DNA sequence: TGTGCCAGCAGTGCCCCGGGACAGTTACAAGAGACCCAGTACTTC. V gene TRBV27 combines with J gene TRBJ2-5; TRBD1 matches 7 bases. Trimming at V came to 5 bases and at J to 2 bases, leaving 8 bases not matched to a gene. The V gene's germline CDR1 is MNHEY and CDR2 SMNVEV (reference sequence). The CDR3 has 15 residues.

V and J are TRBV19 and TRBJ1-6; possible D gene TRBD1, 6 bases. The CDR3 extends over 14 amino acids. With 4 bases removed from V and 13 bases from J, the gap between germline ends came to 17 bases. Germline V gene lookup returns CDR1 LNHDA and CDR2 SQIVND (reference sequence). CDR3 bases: TGTGCCAGTAGTAGGGACACCGGTGTTTGGCCCCTCCACTTT. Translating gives CASSRDTGVWPLHF.

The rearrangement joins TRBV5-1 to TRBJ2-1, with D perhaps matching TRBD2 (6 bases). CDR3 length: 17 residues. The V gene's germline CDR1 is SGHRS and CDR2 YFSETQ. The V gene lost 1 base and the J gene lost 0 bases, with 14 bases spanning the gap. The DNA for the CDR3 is TGCGCCAGCAGCTTGTTTGGAACGGGGGTCTCCTACAATGAGCAGTTCTTC. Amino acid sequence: CASSLFGTGVSYNEQFF. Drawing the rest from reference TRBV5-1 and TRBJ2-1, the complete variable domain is KAGVTQTPRYLIKTRGQQVTLSCSPISGHRSVSWYQQTPGQGLQFLFEYFSETQRNKGNFPGRFSGRQFSNSRSEMNVSTLELGDSALYLCASSLFGTGVSYNEQFFGPGTRLTVL.

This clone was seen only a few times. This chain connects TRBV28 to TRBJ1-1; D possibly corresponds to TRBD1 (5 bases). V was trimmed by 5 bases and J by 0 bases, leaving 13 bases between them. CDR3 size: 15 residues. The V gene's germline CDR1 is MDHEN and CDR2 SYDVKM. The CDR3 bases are TGTGCCAGCAGTGGCAAGGGGCGGATGAACACTGAAGCTTTCTTT. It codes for CASSGKGRMNTEAFF.

CDR3 amino acids: CASIDRGGRNTIYF. In DNA form, the CDR3 reads TGTGCCAGCATCGACAGGGGTGGTAGAAACACCATATATTTT. The chain has TRBV2 and TRBJ1-3, with TRBD1 identical over 8 bases. Germline CDR1 SNHLY, CDR2 FYNNEI. V gave up 7 bases and J gave up 5 bases; unmatched junction bases: 7. CDR3 length: 14 amino acids.

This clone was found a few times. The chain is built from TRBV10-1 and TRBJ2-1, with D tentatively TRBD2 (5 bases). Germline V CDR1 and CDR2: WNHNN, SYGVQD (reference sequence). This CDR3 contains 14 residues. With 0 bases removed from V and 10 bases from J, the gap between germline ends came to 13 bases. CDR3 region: CASSESRAGLEQFF. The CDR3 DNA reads TGCGCCAGCAGTGAGTCGAGGGCTGGCTTGGAGCAGTTCTTC.